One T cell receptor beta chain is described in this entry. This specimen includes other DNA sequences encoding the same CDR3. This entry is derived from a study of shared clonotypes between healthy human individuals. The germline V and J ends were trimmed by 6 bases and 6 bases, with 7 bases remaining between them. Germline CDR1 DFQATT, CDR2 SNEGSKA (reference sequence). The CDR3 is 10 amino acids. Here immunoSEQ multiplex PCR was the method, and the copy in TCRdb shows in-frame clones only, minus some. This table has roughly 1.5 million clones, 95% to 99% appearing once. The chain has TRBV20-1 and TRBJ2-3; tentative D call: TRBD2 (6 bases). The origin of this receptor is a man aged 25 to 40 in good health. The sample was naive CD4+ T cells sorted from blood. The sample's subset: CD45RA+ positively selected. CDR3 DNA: TGCAGTGCCGGAGGGGATACGCAGTATTTT. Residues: CSAGGDTQYF.